The rows below give T cell receptor beta chains drawn from one sample of a study of OX40 agonist ivuxolimab in advanced cancers. Repertoires were generated with immunoSEQ multiplex PCR, while TCRdb's copy carries only in-frame clones and drops some. The sample carries tens of thousands of clones, around 87% recorded once. Source: CD4+ or CD8+ T cells sorted from blood, taken in a trial of the OX40 agonist ivuxolimab. These TCRs come from an adult with an advanced solid tumor such as melanoma, head and neck, liver or kidney cancer. Both conserved end residues are part of each CDR3. The order of the fields is V gene, CDR3 length, J gene, CDR3 protein.

V: TRBV9
length: 16
J: TRBJ1-3
CDR3: CASSPQTGGFGNTIYF

V: TRBV7-2
length: 18
J: TRBJ1-2
CDR3: CASSLGRLRGAHHYGYTF

V: TRBV9
length: 15
J: TRBJ1-4
CDR3: CASSIAGTTNEKLFF

V: TRBV19
length: 15
J: TRBJ1-1
CDR3: CASSIPGGASTEAFF

V: TRBV4-1
length: 17
J: TRBJ1-4
CDR3: CASSQESTGSINEKLFF

V: TRBV7-2
length: 16
J: TRBJ2-5
CDR3: CASSFQGGESRETQYF

V: TRBV9
length: 13
J: TRBJ2-3
CDR3: CASSGGGTDTQYF

V: TRBV19
length: 13
J: TRBJ2-5
CDR3: CASSTRRQETQYF

V: TRBV7-9
length: 14
J: TRBJ1-5
CDR3: CASTPGSPPGPQHF

V: TRBV2
length: 17
J: TRBJ2-6
CDR3: CASSDGLAGYGANVLTF

V: TRBV19
length: 17
J: TRBJ1-3
CDR3: CASSVQWGWSSGNTIYF

V: TRBV7-9
length: 14
J: TRBJ1-2
CDR3: CASSLTSSNYGYTF

V: TRBV10-3
length: 14
J: TRBJ1-5
CDR3: CAISGDERFQPQHF

V: TRBV27
length: 14
J: TRBJ2-3
CDR3: CASSLFPRGDTQYF

V: TRBV28
length: 17
J: TRBJ1-1
CDR3: CASTAYPGRRVKTEAFF

V: TRBV7-6
length: 17
J: TRBJ2-1
CDR3: CASSLAFSGSSYNEQFF

V: TRBV5-1
length: 16
J: TRBJ1-6
CDR3: CASSYLDPGTNSPLHF

V: TRBV5-1
length: 15
J: TRBJ2-7
CDR3: CASSLVAGPDYEQYF

V: TRBV6-1
length: 14
J: TRBJ2-2
CDR3: CASSQVINTGELFF

V: TRBV28
length: 13
J: TRBJ1-2
CDR3: CASSFYGGYGYTF

V: TRBV27
length: 16
J: TRBJ2-7
CDR3: CASSPSGTGGYLGQYF

V: TRBV5-1
length: 19
J: TRBJ2-5
CDR3: CASSLVYLAGGPFLETQYF

V: TRBV18
length: 17
J: TRBJ2-1
CDR3: CASSPPSGGADYNEQFF

V: TRBV5-1
length: 16
J: TRBJ2-2
CDR3: CASSLVAGEGTGELFF

V: TRBV7-2
length: 15
J: TRBJ2-5
CDR3: CASSHQRGKQETQYF

V: TRBV5-6
length: 12
J: TRBJ1-2
CDR3: CASSFTGFGYTF

V: TRBV7-7
length: 15
J: TRBJ2-5
CDR3: CASSLGGTSRETQYF

V: TRBV19
length: 15
J: TRBJ2-6
CDR3: CASSMGLTGANVLTF

V: TRBV6-5
length: 13
J: TRBJ1-6
CDR3: CASWGVSNSPLHF

V: TRBV5-1
length: 14
J: TRBJ2-7
CDR3: CASSTGDRLNKVDF

V: TRBV28
length: 16
J: TRBJ2-7
CDR3: CASSRKRNRSSYEQYF